This TCR beta chain originates from a study of T-cell memory formation after mild COVID-19. Study at large: Clusters were largely donor specific. The study's findings and limits: Memory from before infection featured some responding clones, which suggests cross-reactive memory joined.

One entry per CDR3 protein results from TCRdb running MiXCR on the 5' RACE reads. The sample lists fewer than 150,000 distinct CDR3 sequences; about 6.5% were seen once. This clonotype was recorded at least ten times. Its antigen is still unknown. Germline values: CDR1 SGHVS, CDR2 FNYEAQ. The germline V and J ends were trimmed by 5 bases and 0 bases, with 14 bases remaining between them. This CDR3 is built from 15 residues. The origin of this receptor is an adult woman who had mild COVID-19 (a few samples of this study predate the infection). Cell type and time point are not known. The chain combines TRBV7-6 with TRBJ2-7; no clear D gene. The sample consisted of PBMCs or a T cell subset sorted from them (not recorded which). This CDR3 reads CASSQNPDGSYEQYF. CDR3 in DNA: TGTGCCAGCAGCCAGAATCCGGACGGCTCCTACGAGCAGTACTTC.